The 16 T cell receptor beta chains listed next were all sequenced from one sample in a study of cytomegalovirus exposure and HLA in healthy donors. 60 Vbeta and 13 Jbeta primers were used in PCR. Libraries were prepared by immunoSEQ multiplex PCR; TCRdb keeps only in-frame clonotypes and omits some of them. The sample records approximately 120,000 clones, 70% to 80% being singletons. Sequenced input: PBMCs. Receptors were obtained from a man aged 40-49 years in good health and CMV-seropositive.

This clone appeared a few times. This chain links TRBV6-5 with TRBJ2-7, with 7 nucleotides matching TRBD1. V shed 6 bases, J shed 1 base, and the junction held 3 bases outside the gene matches. Germline V lookup: CDR1 MNHEY, CDR2 SVGAGI. The CDR3 length is 13 residues. In DNA, the CDR3 is TGTGCCAGCAGCCAGGGGGAGTCCTACGAGCAGTACTTC. It specifies CASSQGESYEQYF.

The V gene is TRBV7-2, the J gene TRBJ2-1; no reliable D call. The CDR3 extends over 16 amino acids. The germline gives CDR1 SGHTA, CDR2 FQGNSA. The V and J ends lost 1 base and 8 bases respectively, with 18 bases between them. The CDR3 here is CASSLVSLPGLDEQFF. The CDR3 DNA reads TGTGCCAGCAGCTTAGTAAGTCTACCCGGTCTTGATGAGCAGTTCTTC. Using reference TRBV7-2 and TRBJ2-1 for the parts outside the CDR3, the full variable domain is GAGVSQSPSNKVTEKGKDVELRCDPISGHTALYWYRQSLGQGLEFLIYFQGNSAPDKSGLPSDRFSAERTGGSVSTLTIQRTQQEDSAVYLCASSLVSLPGLDEQFFGPGTRLTVL.

This chain uses TRBV12-5 with TRBJ1-4; 9 positions agree with TRBD1. Trimming cost V 7 bases and J 6 bases; bases outside gene matches: 6. This CDR3 has 14 amino acids. Germline values: CDR1 LGHNT, CDR2 FRNRAP. CDR3 region: CASAVGQGYEKLFF. The CDR3 bases are TGTGCTAGTGCCGTCGGACAGGGGTATGAAAAACTGTTTTTT.

There are a few counts of this clone. V usage is TRBV5-6 and J usage is TRBJ1-4; no definite D call. The CDR3 covers 14 residues. The germline gives CDR1 SGHDT, CDR2 YYEEEE. Trimming removed 5 bases from V and 7 bases from J, with 15 bases in between. For the CDR3, the DNA is TGTGCCAGCAGTTGGCGAGGGCTGGCTGAAAAACTGTTTTTT. This gives the protein CASSWRGLAEKLFF.

V gene TRBV6-5 combines with J gene TRBJ1-2; unclear D gene. Germline-derived CDR1 and CDR2 are MNHEY and SVGAGI. The CDR3 loop spans 14 amino acids. V lost 5 bases to trimming and J lost 0 bases, with 10 bases between them. In DNA form, the CDR3 reads TGTGCCAGCAGTCCTAGCGAGGCTAACTATGGCTACACCTTC. This sequence encodes CASSPSEANYGYTF.

The gene calls are TRBV5-1 and TRBJ1-3, with D perhaps matching TRBD1 (6 bases). Germline assignment: CDR1 SGHRS and CDR2 YFSETQ. The CDR3 runs 12 residues. V was clipped by 4 bases and J by 7 bases, with 9 bases between them. CDR3 sequence reads: CASSLGGNTIYF. CDR3 nucleotide sequence: TGCGCCAGCAGCCTAGGGGGTAACACCATATATTTT.

The CDR3 here is CASSPMGSSYEQYF. The CDR3 DNA is TGTGCCAGCAGCCCTATGGGCAGTTCCTACGAGCAGTACTTC. The rearrangement joins TRBV28 to TRBJ2-7; D unresolved. Per the germline V gene, CDR1 is MDHEN and CDR2 is SYDVKM. V was shortened by 6 bases and J by 1 base, with 13 bases between the two germline ends. The CDR3 consists of 14 residues.

This chain joins TRBV6-5 and TRBJ1-6; D ambiguous. Germline lookup yields CDR1 MNHEY and CDR2 SVGAGI. The CDR3 has 14 residues. V shed 6 bases and J shed 11 bases, with 17 bases lying between them. CDR3: CASSTTRPATPLHF. DNA of the CDR3: TGTGCCAGCAGCACTACCCGACCAGCGACACCCCTCCACTTT.

This clone was picked up one time. J is TRBJ2-2 and V is TRBV5-4; tentatively, D is TRBD1 (5 bases). CDR1 is SGHNT, CDR2 YYREEE, per germline (reference sequence). Trimming shortened V by 4 bases and J by 7 bases, and 11 bases separated the two germline ends. CDR3 length: 13 amino acids. The CDR3 DNA sequence: TGTGCCAGCAGCCTGCGCAGGGTCGGGGAGCTGTTTTTT. It yields the protein CASSLRRVGELFF. Full variable domain (remainder filled in from reference TRBV5-4 and TRBJ2-2): ETGVTQSPTHLIKTRGQQVTLRCSSQSGHNTVSWYQQALGQGPQFIFQYYREEENGRGNFPPRFSGLQFPNYSSELNVNALELDDSALYLCASSLRRVGELFFGEGSRLTVL.

This chain uses TRBV9 with TRBJ2-5; perhaps TRBD1 as D (7 bases). Trimming took off 3 bases at V and 1 base at J, with 13 bases between the two ends. CDR1 is SGDLS and CDR2 is YYNGEE in the germline V gene. The CDR3 is made up of 15 amino acids. CDR3 protein: CASSGAGTAQETQYF. As DNA, the CDR3 is TGTGCCAGCAGCGGGGCGGGGACAGCCCAAGAGACCCAGTACTTC.

The V call is TRBV4-3, the J call TRBJ2-2; 7 bases align to TRBD1. The CDR3 is 15 residues long. J was trimmed by 5 bases and V by 4 bases; bases with no gene match: 7. Germline V gives CDR1 LGHNA, CDR2 YSLEER. The CDR3 reads CASSPDRVITGELFF. The DNA of the CDR3 is TGCGCCAGCAGCCCAGACAGGGTAATTACCGGGGAGCTGTTTTTT.

The chain combines TRBV6-5 with TRBJ1-1; no clear D gene. Germline V gene lookup returns CDR1 MNHEY and CDR2 SVGAGI. Trimming took 0 bases from V and 6 from J, leaving 14 bases between them. The CDR3 length is 15 residues. The CDR3 region is CASSYSAGIRPEAFF. The DNA of the CDR3 is TGTGCCAGCAGTTACTCAGCAGGAATCAGACCTGAAGCTTTCTTT.

This sequence joins TRBV6-1 and TRBJ1-4; unclear D gene. Germline V lookup: CDR1 MNHNS, CDR2 SASEGT. The CDR3 totals 14 residues. V was clipped by 5 bases and J by 6 bases, with 13 bases between them. CDR3 in amino acids: CASSLSAPDEKLFF. CDR3 bases: TGTGCCAGCAGTCTATCCGCTCCGGATGAAAAACTGTTTTTT.

The chain couples TRBV19 to TRBJ1-4, with D maybe TRBD1 (6 bases). CDR1 LNHDA and CDR2 SQIVND come from the germline V gene (reference sequence). This CDR3 contains 13 residues. Trimming left V 6 bases short and J 8 bases short, with 13 bases between. The CDR3 region is CASRPRGLEKLFF. DNA for the CDR3: TGTGCCAGTAGACCCAGGGGCTTGGAAAAACTGTTTTTT.

The V and J genes are TRBV15 and TRBJ1-6, with D possibly TRBD1 on 6 matching bases. The germline V gene has CDR1 LNHNV and CDR2 YYDKDF (reference sequence). This CDR3 is 15 amino acids long. The V end lost 0 bases, the J end lost 10 bases, and 13 bases lay between the germline ends. The CDR3 protein is CATSRDGGQSSPLHF. CDR3 nucleotide sequence: TGTGCCACCAGCAGAGATGGGGGACAAAGCTCACCCCTCCACTTT. Full variable domain (missing parts from reference TRBV15 and TRBJ1-6): DAMVIQNPRYQVTQFGKPVTLSCSQTLNHNVMYWYQQKSSQAPKLLFHYYDKDFNNEADTPDNFQSRRPNTSFCFLDIRSPGLGDTAMYLCATSRDGGQSSPLHFGNGTRLTVT.

V and J are TRBV19 and TRBJ1-1; D gene ambiguous. The CDR3 spans 15 residues. Per germline, CDR1 LNHDA and CDR2 SQIVND (reference sequence). V gave up 3 bases and J gave up 4 bases, with 15 bases separating them. The CDR3 DNA follows: TGTGCCAGTAGTATCAAAGCAGGTATGGCCACTGAAGCTTTCTTT. Amino acid sequence: CASSIKAGMATEAFF.